One sample yielded the 5 T cell receptor beta chains listed below, sequenced in a study of human T cells and chemical hapten exposure. TCRdb reprocessed the RACE reads via MiXCR and lists one record per CDR3 protein. Of 28,000 or so distinct CDR3 sequences listed, 6.5% to 8.5% were seen once; the top ten hold almost 10%. As to time point: healthy volunteer bleed at 2 weeks. The template was total RNA from unfractionated whole blood. The sequencing input was whole blood. These receptors were taken from a human donor in good health. Some clones in this sample may be carry-over from other donors' samples.

This clonotype was seen a few times. V is TRBV5-1 and J is TRBJ1-3, with D hard to call. V shed 4 bases and J shed 3 bases, with 14 bases lying between them. The CDR3 has 15 residues. Germline V gives CDR1 SGHRS, CDR2 YFSETQ. The CDR3: CASSLSVGYGNTIYF. CDR3 nucleotides: TGCGCCAGCAGCCTGAGCGTGGGTTATGGAAACACCATATATTTT.

V gene TRBV20-1 combines with J gene TRBJ2-1; D gene unclear. The CDR3 is 13 amino acids. The V gene's germline CDR1 is DFQATT and CDR2 SNEGSKA (reference sequence). Between the trimmed V and J ends, which lost 2 bases and 4 bases, there was a span of 9 bases. This CDR3 is CSARLGRYNEQFF. The CDR3 DNA sequence: TGCAGTGCTAGACTCGGACGGTACAATGAGCAGTTCTTC.

A remark on this clonotype: One end of the junction is discordant with germline, which a read error may explain. The rearrangement uses TRBV6-5 and TRBJ1-2; tentative D call: TRBD1 (6 bases). The CDR3 is 15 residues long. Germline CDR1 reads MNHEY; CDR2 reads SVGAGI. CDR3 amino acids: CASSYGQTANYGDTF. DNA for the CDR3: TGTGCCAGCAGTTACGGACAGACTGCTAACTATGGCGACACCTTC.

The chain couples TRBV12-3 or TRBV12-4 to TRBJ2-5; TRBD1 matches at 9 bases. The V and J ends lost 8 bases and 5 bases, in that order; junction bases with no gene match: 6. The CDR3 runs to 13 residues. The CDR3 DNA reads as TGTGCCAGCTCGGACAGGGGCACGGAGACCCAGTACTTC. Its translation is CASSDRGTETQYF.

Many counts were recorded for this clonotype. V gene TRBV6-6 combines with J gene TRBJ1-5; possible D gene TRBD1, 6 bases. Trimming removed 0 bases at V and 11 bases at J, with 20 bases between. The CDR3 is 16 amino acids. The germline gives CDR1 MNHNY, CDR2 SVGAGI (reference sequence). The chain's CDR3 is CASSYSPGATSPAQHF. The CDR3 nucleotides are TGTGCCAGCAGTTACTCGCCGGGGGCTACCTCTCCGGCCCAGCATTTT.